Each of the 20 T cell receptor beta chains below was sequenced from the same sample in a study of blood T cell repertoires in COVID-19. Generated by immunoSEQ multiplex PCR, the TCRdb table keeps only in-frame clones and is missing some. This repertoire shows around 100,000 clones, about 83% found once; its top ten account for 9.5% to 15%. What was sequenced was peripheral blood. The receptor set was obtained from a human donor in a cohort sampled during active COVID-19.

The chain carries TRBV30 and TRBJ2-7; D is ambiguous. The germline V gene encodes CDR1 GTSNPN and CDR2 SVGIG (reference sequence). V was shortened by 1 base and J by 4 bases, with 5 bases between the two germline ends. The CDR3 has 11 residues. The CDR3 protein is CAWSGAYEQYF. Here the CDR3 DNA reads TGTGCCTGGAGTGGAGCATACGAGCAGTACTTC.

This clone turned up a few times. The chain joins TRBV7-9 to TRBJ2-7; D gene uncertain. Germline CDR1 SEHNR, CDR2 FQNEAQ (reference sequence). The CDR3 has 13 amino acids. V dropped 7 bases and J dropped 7 bases, with 17 bases sitting between them. In nucleotides, the CDR3 is TGTGCCAGCACCGCCCCCCCGAGACAAGAGCAGTACTTC. Translating it yields CASTAPPRQEQYF.

This chain uses TRBV11-2 with TRBJ2-3; 7 bases align to TRBD2. This CDR3 is 15 amino acids long. V lost 2 bases to trimming and J lost 5 bases; unmatched junction nucleotides: 7. Germline CDR1 and CDR2: SGHAT and FQNNGV. The CDR3 region is CASSLYGGSQDTQYF. Here the CDR3 DNA reads TGTGCCAGCAGCTTATACGGCGGGAGTCAAGATACGCAGTATTTT.

The CDR3 coding sequence is TGTGCCAGCAGCCCCTGGGTCGGGGAGCGGCAAGAGACCCAGTACTTC. Encoded protein: CASSPWVGERQETQYF. This sequence joins TRBV7-8 and TRBJ2-5; possibly TRBD2 for D (5 bases). The CDR3 covers 16 residues. Deletions cut 5 bases from V and 2 bases from J, with 18 bases between. Per the germline V gene, CDR1 is SGHVS and CDR2 is FQNEAQ.

The CDR3, as DNA: TGCGCCAGCAGTGATCCAAGGGGGTCCTCCTACGAGCAGTACTTC. As protein: CASSDPRGSSYEQYF. This chain joins TRBV10-1 and TRBJ2-7; possible D gene TRBD1, 6 bases. The CDR3 length is 15 residues. The V end was cut by 3 bases, the J end by 0 bases, with 12 bases between. Germline V gene data show CDR1 as WNHNN and CDR2 as SYGVQD (reference sequence).

The chain joins TRBV2 to TRBJ2-5, with 9 bases fitting TRBD2. This CDR3 is built from 16 residues. J lost 0 bases, V lost 2 bases, and 4 bases had no gene match. Germline CDR1 SNHLY, CDR2 FYNNEI. The CDR3 is CASSESLAGYQETQYF. DNA for the CDR3: TGTGCCAGCAGTGAATCCCTAGCGGGGTACCAAGAGACCCAGTACTTC.

The chain combines TRBV6-2 or TRBV6-3 with TRBJ2-1; maybe TRBD2 (5 bases). The length of the CDR3 is 13 residues. Trimming removed 3 bases at V and 9 bases at J, with 12 bases between. Germline lookup yields CDR1 MNHEY and CDR2 SVGEGT. DNA for the CDR3: TGTGCCAGCAGTTATGGGCGGGCCGGTGAGCAGTTCTTC. It yields the protein CASSYGRAGEQFF.

The chain couples TRBV29-1 to TRBJ2-7; D possibly corresponds to TRBD2 (6 bases). This CDR3 has 12 amino acids. Trimming left V 4 bases short and J 3 bases short, with 10 bases between. Germline V CDR1 and CDR2: SQVTM, ANQGSEA. Here the CDR3 DNA reads TGCAGCGTTGTTAGCGGACTCTACGAGCAGTACTTC. Translating it yields CSVVSGLYEQYF.

The chain carries TRBV6-5 and TRBJ2-5; TRBD1 agrees at 11 bases. After removal of 4 bases from V and 4 bases from J, the junction contained 5 bases not matched to a gene. The germline V gene encodes CDR1 MNHEY and CDR2 SVGAGI. There are 15 residues in the CDR3. CDR3 DNA sequence: TGTGCCAGCAGTTTCGGGACAGGGGGGCGAGAGACCCAGTACTTC. As protein: CASSFGTGGRETQYF.

This chain joins TRBV3-1 (or the pseudogene TRBV3-2) and TRBJ2-2; D uncertain. Germline V CDR1 and CDR2: LGHDT, YNNKEL (reference sequence). The CDR3 spans 12 residues. The V end lost 6 bases, the J end lost 8 bases, and 10 bases lay between the germline ends. CDR3 in amino acids: CASSPGRGELFF. Written as DNA, the CDR3 is TGTGCCAGCAGTCCAGGTCGGGGGGAGCTGTTTTTT.

The V gene is TRBV5-4, the J gene TRBJ2-7; 7 nucleotides agree with TRBD1. V dropped 4 bases and J dropped 5; count of bases not matched to a gene: 12. Germline V gene data show CDR1 as SGHNT and CDR2 as YYREEE (reference sequence). The CDR3 consists of 15 residues. The DNA of the CDR3 is TGTGCCAGCAGCATCCGGGACAGACCTTCCGACGAGCAGTACTTC. It is translated as CASSIRDRPSDEQYF.

The chain joins TRBV30 to TRBJ1-3, with D possibly TRBD1 on 6 matching bases. The germline V and J ends were trimmed by 2 bases and 4 bases, with 18 bases remaining between them. The CDR3 spans 16 residues. The V gene's germline CDR1 is GTSNPN and CDR2 SVGIG (reference sequence). The CDR3 bases are TGTGCCTGGAGTCGAAAAGGGGGAGATAAAGGAAACACCATATATTTT. Translated, it gives CAWSRKGGDKGNTIYF.

This clone has just one count. The gene calls are TRBV20-1 and TRBJ2-5; tentatively, D is TRBD1 (6 bases). Germline V CDR1 and CDR2: DFQATT, SNEGSKA (reference sequence). The ends were cut back, 3 bases at V and 5 bases at J, with 19 bases in the middle. This CDR3 comprises 15 residues. CDR3 DNA sequence: TGCAGTGCTAGTCAGGTTAAAGGGGGAGCGGAGACCCAGTACTTC. This translates into CSASQVKGGAETQYF.

This chain links TRBV18 with TRBJ1-3; no reliable D call. V was cut by 5 bases and J by 4 bases, with 12 bases left in between. CDR3 length equals 14 residues. Per the germline V gene, CDR1 is KGHSH and CDR2 is LQKENI. CDR3 nucleotides: TGTGCCAGCTCAACCGGTAGTCGGGGAAACACCATATATTTT. Translated, it gives CASSTGSRGNTIYF.

The CDR3 DNA is TGTGCCAGCAGTCGGACAGGGTCCACCGGGGAGCTGTTTTTT. Residues: CASSRTGSTGELFF. The chain uses TRBV2 and TRBJ2-2; 8 bases line up with TRBD1. The CDR3 extends over 14 amino acids. Germline CDR1 reads SNHLY; CDR2 reads FYNNEI. V lost 5 bases and J lost 4; bases outside the gene matches: 3.

The chain carries TRBV25-1 and TRBJ1-2, with D possibly matching TRBD1 (6 bases). CDR1 and CDR2 (germline): MGHDK, SYGVNS. Between the trimmed V and J ends, which lost 3 bases and 6 bases, there was a span of 8 bases. The CDR3 runs to 12 residues. The CDR3 nucleotides read TGTGCCAGCAGTGACAGGGGCAATGGCTACACCTTC. Its translation: CASSDRGNGYTF.

The chain uses TRBV7-9 and TRBJ2-5; TRBD2 matches at 13 bases. This CDR3 is 17 amino acids long. Germline CDR1 and CDR2: SEHNR and FQNEAQ (reference sequence). V gave up 5 bases and J gave up 7 bases; unmatched junction bases: 13. CDR3: CASSQQIGLAGAGTQYF. Written as DNA, the CDR3 is TGTGCCAGCAGCCAGCAAATCGGACTAGCGGGAGCGGGGACCCAGTACTTC.

The V and J genes are TRBV7-2 and TRBJ2-7; perhaps TRBD1 as D (5 bases). Germline V lookup: CDR1 SGHTA, CDR2 FQGNSA. V shed 0 bases and J shed 0 bases, with 9 bases lying between them. The CDR3 contains 15 residues. CDR3 in amino acids: CASSLAGPPSYEQYF. The CDR3 nucleotides read TGTGCCAGCAGCTTAGCGGGGCCCCCCTCCTACGAGCAGTACTTC.

This chain connects TRBV29-1 to TRBJ2-3; tentatively, D is TRBD1 (7 bases). Trimming took off 6 bases at V and 3 bases at J, with 19 bases between the two ends. The length of the CDR3 is 15 residues. CDR1 SQVTM and CDR2 ANQGSEA come from the germline V gene. The DNA of the CDR3 is TGCAGCGTGGACGATTGGAGGGGGCCGACAGATACGCAGTATTTT. Translated: CSVDDWRGPTDTQYF.

The chain carries TRBV7-2 and TRBJ2-1; D is possibly TRBD1 (6 bases). The CDR3 has 13 residues. V was trimmed by 3 bases and J by 7 bases, leaving 10 bases between them. CDR1 is SGHTA, CDR2 FQGNSA, per germline. In DNA, the CDR3 is TGTGCCAGCAGCTTGCAGGGGCTGAATGAGCAGTTCTTC. Protein: CASSLQGLNEQFF.